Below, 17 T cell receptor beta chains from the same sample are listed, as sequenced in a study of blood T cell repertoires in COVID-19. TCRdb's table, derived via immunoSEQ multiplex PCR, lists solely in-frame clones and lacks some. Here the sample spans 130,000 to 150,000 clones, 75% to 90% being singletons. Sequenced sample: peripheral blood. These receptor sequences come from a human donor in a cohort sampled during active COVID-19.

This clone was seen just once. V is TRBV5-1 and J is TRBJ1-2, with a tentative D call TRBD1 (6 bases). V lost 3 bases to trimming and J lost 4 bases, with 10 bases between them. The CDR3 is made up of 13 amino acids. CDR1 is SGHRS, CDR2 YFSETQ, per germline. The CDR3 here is CASSSGDVYGYTF. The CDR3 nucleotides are TGCGCCAGCAGCTCAGGGGACGTCTATGGCTACACCTTC.

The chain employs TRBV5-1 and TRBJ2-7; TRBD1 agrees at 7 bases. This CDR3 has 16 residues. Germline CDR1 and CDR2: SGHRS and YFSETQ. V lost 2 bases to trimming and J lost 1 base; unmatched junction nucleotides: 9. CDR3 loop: CASSLLVGQVSYEQYF. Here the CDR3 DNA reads TGCGCCAGCAGCTTATTAGTTGGACAGGTATCCTACGAGCAGTACTTC.

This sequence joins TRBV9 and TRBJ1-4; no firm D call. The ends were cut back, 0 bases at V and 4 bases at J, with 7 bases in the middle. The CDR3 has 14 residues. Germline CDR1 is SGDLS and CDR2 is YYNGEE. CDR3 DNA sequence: TGTGCCAGCAGCGTAGGGGCTCTTAATGAAAAACTGTTTTTT. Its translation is CASSVGALNEKLFF.

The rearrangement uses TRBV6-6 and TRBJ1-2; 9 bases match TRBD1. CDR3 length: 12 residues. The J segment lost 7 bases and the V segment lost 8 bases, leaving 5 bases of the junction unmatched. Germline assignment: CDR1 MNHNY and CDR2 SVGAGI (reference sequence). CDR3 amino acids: CASFRTGVGYTF. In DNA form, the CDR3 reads TGTGCCAGCTTCCGGACAGGGGTTGGCTACACCTTC.

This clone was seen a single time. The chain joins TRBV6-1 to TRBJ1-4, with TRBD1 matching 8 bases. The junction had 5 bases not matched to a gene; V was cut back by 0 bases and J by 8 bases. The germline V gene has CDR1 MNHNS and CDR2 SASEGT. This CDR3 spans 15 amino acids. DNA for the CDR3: TGTGCCAGCAGTGAAGCGGCACAGGGGGGCGAAAAACTGTTTTTT. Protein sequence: CASSEAAQGGEKLFF.

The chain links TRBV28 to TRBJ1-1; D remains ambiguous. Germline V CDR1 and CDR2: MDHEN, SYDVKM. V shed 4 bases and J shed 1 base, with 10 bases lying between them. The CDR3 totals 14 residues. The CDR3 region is CASSSNAGNTEAFF. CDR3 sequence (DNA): TGTGCCAGCAGTTCCAACGCCGGGAACACTGAAGCTTTCTTT.

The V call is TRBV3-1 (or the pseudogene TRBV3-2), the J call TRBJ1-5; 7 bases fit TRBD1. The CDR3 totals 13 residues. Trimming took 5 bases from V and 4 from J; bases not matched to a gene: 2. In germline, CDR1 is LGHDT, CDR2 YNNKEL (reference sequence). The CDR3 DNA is TGTGCCAGCAGCAGGGGACAGAATCAGCCCCAGCATTTT. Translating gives CASSRGQNQPQHF.

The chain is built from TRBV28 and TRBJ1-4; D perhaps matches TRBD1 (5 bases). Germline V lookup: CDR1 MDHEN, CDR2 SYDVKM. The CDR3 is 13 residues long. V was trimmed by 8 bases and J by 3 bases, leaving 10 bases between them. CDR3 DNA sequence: TGTGCCAGCCGCAGGGTTCCTAATGAAAAACTGTTTTTT. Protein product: CASRRVPNEKLFF. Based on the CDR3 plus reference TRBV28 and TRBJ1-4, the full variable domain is DVKVTQSSRYLVKRTGEKVFLECVQDMDHENMFWYRQDPGLGLRLIYFSYDVKMKEKGDIPEGYSVSREKKERFSLILESASTNQTSMYLCASRRVPNEKLFFGSGTQLSVL.

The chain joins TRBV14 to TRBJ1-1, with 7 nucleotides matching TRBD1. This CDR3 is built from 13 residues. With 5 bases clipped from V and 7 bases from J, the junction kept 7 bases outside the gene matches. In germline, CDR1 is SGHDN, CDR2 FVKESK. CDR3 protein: CASSYTGTDEAFF. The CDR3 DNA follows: TGTGCCAGCAGCTATACCGGGACAGATGAAGCTTTCTTT.

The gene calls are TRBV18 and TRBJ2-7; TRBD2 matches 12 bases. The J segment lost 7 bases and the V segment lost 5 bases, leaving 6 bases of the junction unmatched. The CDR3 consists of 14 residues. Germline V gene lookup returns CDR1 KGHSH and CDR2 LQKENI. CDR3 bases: TGTGCCAGCTCATCTAGCGGGAGGGCCGATGAGCAGTACGTC. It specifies CASSSSGRADEQYV.

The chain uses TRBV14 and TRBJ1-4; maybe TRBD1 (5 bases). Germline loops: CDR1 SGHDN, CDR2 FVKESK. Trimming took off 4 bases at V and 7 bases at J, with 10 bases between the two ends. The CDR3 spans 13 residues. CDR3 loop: CASSPRVGEKLFF. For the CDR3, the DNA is TGTGCCAGCAGCCCCAGGGTGGGTGAAAAACTGTTTTTT.

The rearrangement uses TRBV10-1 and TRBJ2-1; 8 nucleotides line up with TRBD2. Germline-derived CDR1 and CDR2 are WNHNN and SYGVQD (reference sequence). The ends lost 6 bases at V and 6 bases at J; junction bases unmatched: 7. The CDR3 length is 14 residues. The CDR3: CASRAGGLGNEQFF. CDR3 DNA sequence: TGCGCCAGCAGGGCGGGAGGTTTGGGCAATGAGCAGTTCTTC.

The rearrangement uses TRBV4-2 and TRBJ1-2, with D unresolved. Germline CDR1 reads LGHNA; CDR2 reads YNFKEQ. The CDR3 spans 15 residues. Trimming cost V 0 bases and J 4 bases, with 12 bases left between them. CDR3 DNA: TGTGCCAGCAGCCAAGAGGCCCCAGGCTTCTATGGCTACACCTTC. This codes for CASSQEAPGFYGYTF.

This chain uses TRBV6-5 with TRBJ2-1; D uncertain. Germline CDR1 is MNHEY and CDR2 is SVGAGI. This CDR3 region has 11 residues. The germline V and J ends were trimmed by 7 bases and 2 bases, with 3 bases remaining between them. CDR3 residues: CASTPYNEQFF. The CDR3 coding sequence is TGTGCCAGCACTCCCTACAATGAGCAGTTCTTC.

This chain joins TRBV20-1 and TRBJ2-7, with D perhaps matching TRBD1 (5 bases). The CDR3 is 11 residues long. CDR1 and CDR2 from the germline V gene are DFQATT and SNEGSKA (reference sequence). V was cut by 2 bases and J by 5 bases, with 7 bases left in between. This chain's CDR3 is CSARQGDEQYV. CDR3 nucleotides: TGCAGTGCTAGACAAGGGGACGAGCAGTACGTC.

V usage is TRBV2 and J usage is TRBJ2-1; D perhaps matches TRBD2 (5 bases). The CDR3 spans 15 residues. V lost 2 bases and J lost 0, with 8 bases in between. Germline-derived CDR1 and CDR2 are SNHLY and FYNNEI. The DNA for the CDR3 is TGTGCCAGCAGTGAAACGGGGAGCTCCTACAATGAGCAGTTCTTC. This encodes CASSETGSSYNEQFF.

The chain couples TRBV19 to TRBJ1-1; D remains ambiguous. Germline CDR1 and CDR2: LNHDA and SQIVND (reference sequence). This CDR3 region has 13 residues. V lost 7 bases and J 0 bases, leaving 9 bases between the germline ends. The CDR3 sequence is CASTQAVNTEAFF. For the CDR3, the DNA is TGTGCCAGTACCCAAGCGGTGAACACTGAAGCTTTCTTT.